In its sample, the clone carrying this TCR beta chain was seen once. Its antigen is unidentified. The CDR3 is 13 amino acids. The ends lost 4 bases at V and 7 bases at J; junction bases unmatched: 6. These data come from a study of vaccination effects on CD4 cells after COVID-19. Sequenced by immunoSEQ multiplex PCR; TCRdb stores in-frame clones only, minus some. This sample has roughly 55,000 clones, with 78% found just once. Antigen-specific CD4+ T cell clonotypes were called by their expansion after viral peptide-pool culture in ViraFEST. After roughly 10 days in culture, the CD4+ T cells were isolated. Participants were vaccinated with two doses of either the BNT162b2 or mRNA-1273 vaccine. Among the vaccine recipients, none had a prior SARS-CoV-2 infection, and nucleocapsid antibodies were negative. Findings of the study overall: The study, lacking early post-infection timepoints, had few convalescent patients.

This chain connects TRBV12-3 or TRBV12-4 to TRBJ1-2; 7 positions agree with TRBD1. This material consisted of CD4+ T cells from PBMCs cultured with HCoV-OC43 spike peptides, taken after COVID-19 vaccination. Described subset: HCoV-OC43 spike overlapping peptide pool stimulation. The source of this sequence is a human donor who received a COVID-19 vaccine. The CDR3 bases are TGTGCCAGCAGTTCAAACAGGGGTGGTGGCTACACCTTC. Its translation is CASSSNRGGGYTF.